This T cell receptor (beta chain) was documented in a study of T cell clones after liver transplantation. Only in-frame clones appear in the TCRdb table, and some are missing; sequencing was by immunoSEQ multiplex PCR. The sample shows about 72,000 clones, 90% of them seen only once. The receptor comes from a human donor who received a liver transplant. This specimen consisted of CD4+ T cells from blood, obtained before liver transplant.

The CDR3 loop is CASSLDQPRDNEQFF. The CDR3 DNA sequence: TGTGCCAGCAGCTTGGATCAGCCGAGGGACAATGAGCAGTTCTTC. The genes are TRBV5-4 and TRBJ2-1; possible D gene TRBD2, 5 bases. V lost 0 bases to trimming and J lost 5 bases, with 12 bases between them. The germline gives CDR1 SGHNT, CDR2 YYREEE (reference sequence). CDR3 length: 15 residues. The entire variable domain, with the rest obtained from reference TRBV5-4 and TRBJ2-1, is as follows: ETGVTQSPTHLIKTRGQQVTLRCSSQSGHNTVSWYQQALGQGPQFIFQYYREEENGRGNFPPRFSGLQFPNYSSELNVNALELDDSALYLCASSLDQPRDNEQFFGPGTRLTVL.